This T cell receptor (beta chain) is from a study of blood T cell repertoires in COVID-19. Study overall: The United States, Italy and Spain provided the acute and convalescent COVID-19 samples. Nucleic acid was either cDNA or gDNA, and it came from T cells, B-cell-depleted T cells, or PBMCs.

The V segment lost 4 bases and the J segment 4 bases; nucleotides outside the gene matches: 3. Germline CDR1 reads SGHTA; CDR2 reads FQGNSA. There are 13 residues in the CDR3. Only one count was recorded for this clone. Authors' methods: Estimated nucleated cell counts came from reference gene primer amplification. Assay used: immunoSEQ multiplex PCR; TCRdb lists only in-frame clones, some missing. That table supplies the V and J calls and clone size; D and trimming were determined from the DNA. Seen here are about 54,000 clones, about nine tenths observed once, and the top ten hold about 7.3%. The sample consisted of peripheral blood. The rearrangement joins TRBV7-2 to TRBJ1-2, with 7 bases lining up with TRBD1. The clonotype comes from a woman aged 55-69 years with active or convalescent COVID-19. CDR3 in DNA: TGTGCCAGCAGCTGGGACAGAATCTATGGCTACACCTTC. Protein sequence: CASSWDRIYGYTF.